These T cell receptor beta chains were read from a single sample in a study of OX40 agonist ivuxolimab in advanced cancers. Assay: immunoSEQ multiplex PCR; the TCRdb copy retains only in-frame clones and omits some. The sample contains 75,000 to 100,000 clones, just over 90% of which appear only once. The sample consisted of CD4+ or CD8+ T cells sorted from blood, taken in a trial of the OX40 agonist ivuxolimab. These receptors originate from an adult with an advanced solid tumor such as melanoma, head and neck, liver or kidney cancer. Each CDR3 is given with its conserved first and last residue. A D gene is named only where the DNA matches it firmly. Some rows have no size entry. The others give once, few or many, or a class for an expanded clone.

J gene | D gene | V gene | clone size | CDR3 protein | CDR3 DNA
TRBJ1-2 | NA | TRBV9 | NA | CASRDQGPTNGYTF | TGTGCCAGCAGGGACCAGGGGCCCACGAATGGCTACACCTTC
TRBJ2-4 | NA | TRBV10-3 | NA | CAISESEGLAKNIQYF | TGTGCCATCAGTGAGTCGGAGGGCCTGGCCAAAAACATTCAGTACTTC
TRBJ2-5 | NA | TRBV7-2 | NA | CASSRGREETQYF | TGTGCCAGCAGCAGGGGCCGTGAAGAGACCCAGTACTTC
TRBJ2-7 | NA | TRBV11-2 | NA | CASSLGQTLYEQYF | TGTGCCAGCAGCTTAGGACAGACACTCTACGAGCAGTACTTC
TRBJ2-2 | NA | TRBV10-1 | NA | CASSESYINTGELFF | TGCGCCAGCAGTGAGTCGTATATCAACACCGGGGAGCTGTTTTTT
TRBJ2-3 | NA | TRBV7-2 | few | CASSLARSTDTQYF | TGTGCCAGCAGCTTAGCCAGGAGTACAGATACGCAGTATTTT
TRBJ2-5 | NA | TRBV5-1 | NA | CASSGDAGAAETQYF | TGCGCCAGCAGCGGAGATGCAGGGGCTGCGGAGACCCAGTACTTC
TRBJ2-7 | TRBD1 | TRBV19 | NA | CASSDRGYEQYF | TGTGCCAGTAGCGACAGGGGCTACGAGCAGTACTTC
TRBJ2-3 | NA | TRBV5-1 | NA | CASSLVWGTDTQYF | TGCGCCAGCAGCTTGGTATGGGGGACAGATACGCAGTATTTT
TRBJ2-2 | NA | TRBV9 | once | CASSGIGTNTGELFF | TGTGCCAGCAGCGGTATCGGGACCAACACCGGGGAGCTGTTTTTT
TRBJ1-4 | NA | TRBV5-1 | NA | CASSSGRGVNEKLFF | TGCGCCAGCAGCTCGGGGCGGGGAGTTAATGAAAAACTGTTTTTT
TRBJ2-2 | TRBD2 | TRBV7-6 | NA | CASSLGAGVTTGELFF | TGTGCCAGCAGCCTCGGGGCGGGAGTAACAACCGGGGAGCTGTTTTTT
TRBJ1-5 | NA | TRBV28 | NA | CASSLARGQLMGQPQHF | TGTGCCAGCAGTTTGGCCCGTGGACAGTTAATGGGGCAGCCCCAGCATTTT
TRBJ2-2 | NA | TRBV2 | NA | CASALAIAVTGELFF | TGTGCCAGTGCCCTGGCTATCGCTGTCACCGGGGAGCTGTTTTTT
TRBJ1-1 | NA | TRBV5-1 | NA | CASSLANWGRETHTEAFF | TGCGCCAGCAGCTTGGCCAATTGGGGCAGGGAAACACACACTGAAGCTTTCTTT
TRBJ1-2 | NA | TRBV2 | once | CASSETRTGPYGYTF | TGTGCCAGCAGTGAAACACGCACAGGGCCCTATGGCTACACCTTC
TRBJ2-7 | NA | TRBV20-1 | NA | CSAGQAYEQYF | TGCAGTGCCGGCCAGGCCTACGAGCAGTACTTC
TRBJ2-1 | TRBD2 | TRBV18 | NA | CASSPPGAGVAYNEQFF | TGTGCCAGCTCACCACCTGGAGCGGGAGTAGCCTACAATGAGCAGTTCTTC
TRBJ1-1 | TRBD1 | TRBV5-1 | NA | CASSQQGDTEAFF | TGCGCCAGCAGCCAACAGGGGGACACTGAAGCTTTCTTT
TRBJ2-7 | TRBD1 | TRBV27 | NA | CASSTRTGNYEQYF | TGTGCCAGCAGTACCCGGACAGGGAACTACGAGCAGTACTTC
TRBJ1-3 | NA | TRBV4-1 | NA | CASRSIISGNTIYF | TGCGCCAGCAGGTCTATAATCTCTGGAAACACCATATATTTT
TRBJ1-6 | TRBD1 | TRBV28 | NA | CATQGVGNSPLHF | TGTGCCACCCAGGGGGTCGGGAATTCACCCCTCCACTTT
TRBJ1-5 | NA | TRBV4-1 | few | CASSQRQAADQPQHF | TGCGCCAGCAGCCAACGACAGGCGGCGGATCAGCCCCAGCATTTT
TRBJ1-5 | NA | TRBV28 | NA | CASSSAQGSQPQHF | TGTGCCAGCAGTTCAGCACAGGGTAGTCAGCCCCAGCATTTT
TRBJ1-5 | NA | TRBV6-5 | NA | CASSYLGMGEPQHF | TGTGCCAGCAGTTACTTGGGGATGGGGGAGCCCCAGCATTTT
TRBJ2-1 | TRBD1 | TRBV5-1 | NA | CASSSGTGNNEQFF | TGCGCCAGCAGCTCGGGGACAGGGAACAATGAGCAGTTCTTC
TRBJ1-4 | NA | TRBV4-2 | NA | CASSQESGAAGYNEKLFF | TGTGCCAGCAGCCAAGAGTCGGGGGCGGCGGGTTATAATGAAAAACTGTTTTTT
TRBJ1-2 | TRBD1 | TRBV19 | once | CASRTGTGTIYGYTF | TGTGCCAGTAGGACCGGGACAGGGACTATCTATGGCTACACCTTC
TRBJ1-4 | TRBD1 | TRBV2 | once | CASSGDSTNEKLFF | TGTGCCAGCAGTGGGGACAGTACTAATGAAAAACTGTTTTTT
TRBJ2-1 | TRBD2 | TRBV6-1 | NA | CASSGLAGVGYNEQFF | TGTGCCAGCAGTGGACTAGCGGGAGTGGGCTACAATGAGCAGTTCTTC
TRBJ2-1 | NA | TRBV7-2 | NA | CASSYRGDEQFF | TGTGCCAGCAGCTACCGCGGGGATGAGCAGTTCTTC
TRBJ2-2 | TRBD1 | TRBV7-3 | NA | CASSLQGIAGELFF | TGTGCCAGCAGTTTACAGGGGATCGCCGGGGAGCTGTTTTTT
TRBJ1-5 | TRBD1 | TRBV5-4 | NA | CASSLEPQGYDQPQHF | TGTGCCAGCAGCTTGGAACCACAGGGGTATGATCAGCCCCAGCATTTT
TRBJ1-4 | NA | TRBV7-2 | NA | CASSLNSGGSNEKLFF | TGTGCCAGCAGCCTAAATAGTGGGGGCTCTAATGAAAAACTGTTTTTT
TRBJ2-1 | TRBD2 | TRBV7-2 | NA | CASSLATSGTYNEQFF | TGTGCCAGCAGCTTAGCGACTAGCGGGACATACAATGAGCAGTTCTTC
TRBJ2-1 | TRBD2 | TRBV7-2 | NA | CASIGLAGARDEQFF | TGTGCCAGCATCGGACTAGCGGGAGCCCGGGATGAGCAGTTCTTC
TRBJ1-2 | NA | TRBV7-9 | once | CASSLKYGYTF | TGTGCCAGCAGCTTAAAGTATGGCTACACCTTC
TRBJ2-7 | TRBD1 | TRBV5-6 | NA | CASSLFGTGADEQYF | TGTGCCAGCAGCTTGTTTGGGACAGGGGCCGACGAGCAGTACTTC
TRBJ2-5 | TRBD2 | TRBV4-2 | NA | CASRRTSSSQETQYF | TGTGCCAGCAGGCGGACTAGTTCTTCTCAAGAGACCCAGTACTTC
TRBJ1-2 | TRBD1 | TRBV28 | NA | CASRPPDRDKNTF | TGTGCCAGCCGACCCCCCGACAGGGATAAAAACACCTTC
TRBJ2-7 | TRBD1 | TRBV28 | NA | CASSEYPGQVILRQYF | TGTGCCAGCAGTGAATACCCGGGACAGGTCATCTTGCGGCAGTACTTC
TRBJ2-3 | TRBD1 | TRBV18 | once | CASSLTGGSSTDTQYF | TGTGCCAGCTCACTAACAGGGGGTTCCAGCACAGATACGCAGTATTTT
TRBJ2-2 | NA | TRBV6-5 | NA | CASRLLGALKGELFF | TGTGCCAGCAGACTACTGGGGGCCCTCAAAGGGGAGCTGTTTTTT
TRBJ2-1 | NA | TRBV27 | NA | CASSLRGNAYNEQFF | TGTGCCAGCAGTTTACGAGGAAATGCCTACAATGAGCAGTTCTTC
TRBJ2-7 | TRBD2 | TRBV9 | NA | CASSVEASGGDSTYEQYF | TGTGCCAGCAGCGTAGAGGCTAGCGGGGGGGATTCGACCTACGAGCAGTACTTC
TRBJ2-3 | TRBD1 | TRBV27 | NA | CASSLSDRALTQYF | TGTGCCAGCAGTTTATCTGACAGGGCCTTAACGCAGTATTTT
TRBJ2-3 | NA | TRBV28 | NA | CASSLLVVGTDTQYF | TGTGCCAGCAGTTTACTCGTTGTGGGGACAGATACGCAGTATTTT
TRBJ2-1 | NA | TRBV20-1 | NA | CSAGFGEQFF | TGCAGTGCCGGATTTGGGGAGCAGTTCTTC
TRBJ1-1 | TRBD1 | TRBV29-1 | NA | CSVDTGTGGTEAFF | TGCAGCGTTGATACCGGGACAGGGGGCACTGAAGCTTTCTTT
TRBJ2-3 | TRBD2 | TRBV5-6 | few | CASSLLLAGVTDTQYF | TGTGCCAGCAGCTTGTTACTAGCGGGAGTCACAGATACGCAGTATTTT
TRBJ1-4 | TRBD1 | TRBV5-1 | NA | CASSLETGTEEKLFF | TGCGCCAGCAGCTTGGAAACCGGGACAGAGGAAAAACTGTTTTTT
TRBJ2-2 | TRBD2 | TRBV4-3 | NA | CASSQATSGGAGELFF | TGCGCCAGCAGCCAGGCGACTAGCGGGGGAGCCGGGGAGCTGTTTTTT
TRBJ2-5 | NA | TRBV19 | NA | CASSIVAGLGETQYF | TGTGCCAGTAGTATAGTTGCAGGGTTGGGGGAGACCCAGTACTTC
TRBJ2-5 | NA | TRBV4-3 | NA | CASSRNRGETQYF | TGCGCCAGCAGCCGGAACAGAGGGGAGACCCAGTACTTC
TRBJ1-4 | NA | TRBV30 | NA | CALEGQATNEKLFF | TGTGCCTTGGAGGGTCAAGCAACTAATGAAAAACTGTTTTTT
TRBJ1-1 | NA | TRBV27 | NA | CASSLVQGNTEAFF | TGTGCCAGCAGTTTGGTGCAAGGGAACACTGAAGCTTTCTTT